This paragraph reports one T cell receptor beta chain. As yet, its antigen is unknown. Patients had resection in Japan or China between about 2014 and 2018. Each case's diagnosis was confirmed by two pathologists on H&E. Per the germline V gene, CDR1 is MNHEY and CDR2 is SVGAGI. CDR3 length: 15 amino acids. Trimming at V came to 5 bases and at J to 6 bases, leaving 10 bases not matched to a gene. Sequenced by immunoSEQ multiplex PCR; TCRdb stores in-frame clones only, minus some. The table lists 5,700 or so clones, roughly four fifths of them singletons. The data stem from a study of immune evolution from preneoplasia to lung adenocarcinoma. Study-wide points: Normal lung had the highest top T cell clone frequencies. Normal lung had highest clonality; later lesions appeared denser, more diverse.

This sequence was found in a person between 50 and 70 years old with lung adenocarcinoma. The chain has TRBV6-5 and TRBJ2-7; TRBD2 agrees at 10 bases. Sequenced material: FFPE normal lung tissue adjacent to the tumor. CDR3 coding DNA: TGTGCCAGCAGTGTTAGGGGGACTAGCGTACGCGAGCAGTACTTC. This translates into CASSVRGTSVREQYF.